This TCR beta chain comes out of a study of blood T cell repertoires in COVID-19. Study-level background: The United States, Italy and Spain were the sources of the acute and convalescent COVID-19 samples.

V lost 0 bases and J lost 4; bases outside the gene matches: 1. CDR1 and CDR2 (germline): SGHDT, YYEEEE. The CDR3 sequence is 14 residues long. How the authors handled the data: Estimation of nucleated cell counts was performed using reference gene primer amplification. Repertoires were generated with immunoSEQ multiplex PCR, while TCRdb's copy carries only in-frame clones and drops some. The V and J calls and clone size come from that table; D and trimming were worked out from the DNA. The top ten hold approximately 5.1% of the sample, which has roughly 240,000 clones, almost 85% seen once. V usage is TRBV5-6 and J usage is TRBJ2-5, with 9 bases that match TRBD1. This TCR derives from a man aged 45-60 years with COVID-19, enrolled during active disease. The source material was peripheral blood. The CDR3 DNA reads TGTGCCAGCAGCTTGGGGGGACAGGGAGAGACCCAGTACTTC. Protein: CASSLGGQGETQYF.